A selection of T cell receptor beta chains follows, all from one sample in a study of Ad26.COV2.S vaccination and SARS-CoV-2 variants. Using immunoSEQ multiplex PCR, the repertoire was profiled, and TCRdb retains in-frame clones only, with some absent. The table lists about 370,000 clones, approximately 91% of them singletons. The sample here was peripheral blood, taken in a trial of Ad26.COV2.S vaccine versus placebo. The receptors come from a person aged 18 to 65 who received the Ad26.COV2.S COVID-19 vaccine or a placebo. Each CDR3 is given with its conserved first and last residue. A D gene is named only where the DNA matches it firmly. Clone size, where shown, is once, few, many, or a class for clones that have expanded.

>TRBV4-1|TRBD1|NA|TRBJ1-4
CASSHLPSGQRNEKLFF
TGCGCCAGCAGCCACCTGCCCTCGGGACAGCGAAATGAAAAACTGTTTTTT
>TRBV18|NA|NA|TRBJ2-2
CASSPDTNTGELFF
TGTGCCAGCTCACCAGACACGAACACCGGGGAGCTGTTTTTT
>TRBV4-1|NA|NA|TRBJ2-5
CASSQGGISVETQYF
TGCGCCAGCAGCCAAGGGGGGATCTCAGTAGAGACCCAGTACTTC
>TRBV3-1/TRBV3-2|NA|NA|TRBJ1-1
CASSQTVGTEAFF
TGTGCCAGCAGCCAAACGGTGGGCACTGAAGCTTTCTTT
>TRBV6-2/TRBV6-3|TRBD1|NA|TRBJ1-5
CASSYGAGQGFQPQHF
TGTGCCAGCAGTTATGGAGCAGGACAGGGATTCCAGCCCCAGCATTTT
>TRBV10-3|TRBD1|NA|TRBJ1-2
CAIRRDSPSSYGYTF
TGTGCCATCAGACGGGACAGCCCCTCTTCGTATGGCTACACCTTC
>TRBV6-6|TRBD2|NA|TRBJ2-1
CASSSGGAMNEQFF
TGTGCCAGCAGTAGCGGGGGGGCCATGAATGAGCAGTTCTTC
>TRBV6-5|NA|NA|TRBJ1-2
CASSLDKDYGYTF
TGTGCCAGCAGTCTCGACAAAGACTATGGCTACACCTTC
>TRBV5-1|NA|NA|TRBJ1-5
CASRFGVNQPQHF
TGCGCCAGCAGATTTGGGGTCAATCAGCCCCAGCATTTT
>TRBV7-9|TRBD1|NA|TRBJ1-4
CASSLRQGKAGEKLFF
TGTGCCAGCAGCTTGAGACAGGGGAAGGCGGGTGAAAAACTGTTTTTT
>TRBV18|TRBD1|NA|TRBJ1-3
CASSPPTGGPSGNTIYF
TGTGCCAGCTCACCACCGACAGGGGGCCCCTCTGGAAACACCATATATTTT
>TRBV4-1|NA|NA|TRBJ1-2
CASSQESRQGDYTF
TGCGCCAGCAGCCAAGAAAGCCGGCAGGGTGACTACACCTTC
>TRBV3-1/TRBV3-2|TRBD1|NA|TRBJ2-3
CASSQRTGVSRDTQYF
TGTGCCAGCAGCCAGAGGACAGGGGTATCCCGAGATACGCAGTATTTT
>TRBV7-7|TRBD1|NA|TRBJ2-1
CASSLGGRGRFNEQFF
TGTGCTAGCAGCTTGGGTGGCAGGGGGCGGTTCAATGAGCAGTTCTTC
>TRBV19|NA|NA|TRBJ2-5
CASSIRETQYF
TGTGCCAGTAGTATTAGAGAGACCCAGTACTTC
>TRBV7-9|TRBD1|NA|TRBJ1-2
CASSLFATGALGGYTF
TGTGCCAGCAGTCTATTCGCGACAGGGGCTCTCGGAGGCTACACCTTC
>TRBV4-1|NA|NA|TRBJ1-2
CASSQPRRGSNYGYTF
TGCGCCAGCAGCCAACCCCGTCGGGGATCTAACTATGGCTACACCTTC
>TRBV11-2|NA|NA|TRBJ2-3
CASSLGGSSDTQYF
TGTGCCAGCAGCTTAGGGGGCAGCTCAGATACGCAGTATTTT
>TRBV24-1|TRBD2|once|TRBJ2-1
CATSEGAQRGARPEQFF
TGTGCCACCAGTGAAGGGGCTCAGCGGGGGGCGAGGCCTGAGCAGTTCTTC
>TRBV5-4|NA|NA|TRBJ1-1
CASSLGLGQNTEAFF
TGTGCCAGCAGCTTGGGATTGGGACAGAACACTGAAGCTTTCTTT
>TRBV23-1|NA|NA|TRBJ1-6
CASSQSRQNNSPLHF
TGCGCCAGCAGTCAATCGAGGCAGAATAATTCACCCCTCCACTTT
>TRBV9|TRBD2|NA|TRBJ2-3
CASSVPLAGATDTQYF
TGTGCCAGCAGCGTTCCTCTAGCGGGGGCCACAGATACGCAGTATTTT
>TRBV7-2|NA|NA|TRBJ2-3
CASSPRPRGISDTQYF
TGTGCCAGCAGCCCAAGGCCGAGGGGAATATCAGATACGCAGTATTTT
>TRBV24-1|NA|NA|TRBJ1-5
CAPWQISGKYSNQPQHF
TGTGCCCCGTGGCAGATTTCAGGGAAATATAGCAATCAGCCCCAGCATTTT
>TRBV27|TRBD2|NA|TRBJ2-7
CASSLSSGGIEVEQYF
TGTGCCAGCAGTTTATCCAGCGGGGGGATTGAGGTCGAGCAGTACTTC
>TRBV3-1/TRBV3-2|TRBD1|NA|TRBJ1-1
CASSQRTGVGGTEAFF
TGTGCCAGCAGCCAACGGACAGGGGTGGGAGGGACTGAAGCTTTCTTT
>TRBV29-1|NA|NA|TRBJ2-1
CSVEAEEFASTSYNEQFF
TGCAGCGTTGAGGCCGAGGAGTTCGCGAGCACCTCCTACAATGAGCAGTTCTTC
>TRBV7-9|NA|once|TRBJ2-4
CASSINREGRAKNIQYF
TGTGCCAGCAGCATAAACAGGGAGGGTCGAGCCAAAAACATTCAGTACTTC
>TRBV10-3|TRBD1|NA|TRBJ2-3
CAISESSQGGSFDTQYF
TGTGCCATCAGTGAGTCGTCTCAAGGGGGCAGTTTCGATACGCAGTATTTT
>TRBV5-1|NA|NA|TRBJ2-1
CASSFTGGPFNEQFF
TGCGCCAGCAGCTTCACGGGGGGCCCTTTCAATGAGCAGTTCTTC
>TRBV7-9|NA|NA|TRBJ1-2
CASSTSAGYGYTF
TGTGCCAGCAGCACCTCGGCGGGCTATGGCTACACCTTC
>TRBV27|NA|NA|TRBJ1-3
CASSPAGGDGNTIYF
TGTGCCAGCTCTCCCGCGGGCGGGGATGGAAACACCATATATTTT
>TRBV6-2/TRBV6-3|NA|NA|TRBJ1-1
CASSRLPLTEAFF
TGTGCCAGCAGCCGTTTGCCCCTCACTGAAGCTTTCTTT
>TRBV29-1|TRBD2|NA|TRBJ2-2
CSVGLAYTGELFF
TGCAGCGTGGGACTAGCGTACACCGGGGAGCTGTTTTTT
>TRBV7-8|TRBD2|NA|TRBJ2-3
CASSLPGASGLDTQYF
TGTGCCAGCAGCTTGCCCGGAGCTAGCGGATTAGATACGCAGTATTTT
>TRBV11-2|NA|NA|TRBJ1-1
CASSLVLETEAFF
TGTGCCAGCAGCTTAGTACTGGAAACTGAAGCTTTCTTT
>TRBV3-1/TRBV3-2|TRBD2|NA|TRBJ2-1
CASSPLGLAGEQFF
TGTGCCAGCAGCCCCCTCGGACTAGCGGGTGAGCAGTTCTTC
>TRBV25-1|NA|NA|TRBJ2-1
CASSEAGGISHNEQFF
TGTGCCAGCAGTGAAGCGGGTGGAATTTCCCACAATGAGCAGTTCTTC
>TRBV10-3|TRBD1|once|TRBJ1-2
CAISEDENRGRSYTF
TGTGCCATCAGTGAGGACGAAAACAGGGGGAGAAGTTACACCTTC
>TRBV5-1|NA|NA|TRBJ2-5
CASSLPVFRLISRGQETQYF
TGCGCCAGCAGCTTGCCGGTTTTCCGCTTAATCTCCCGGGGCCAAGAGACCCAGTACTTC
>TRBV10-3|TRBD1|once|TRBJ1-4
CASWDRDNEKLFF
TGTGCCAGCTGGGACAGGGATAATGAAAAACTGTTTTTT
>TRBV5-1|NA|NA|TRBJ1-5
CASSLVPDSSQPQHF
TGCGCCAGCAGCTTGGTGCCGGATTCATCTCAGCCCCAGCATTTT
>TRBV27|NA|NA|TRBJ1-5
CASKTLGWSNQPQHF
TGTGCCAGCAAGACACTAGGGTGGAGCAATCAGCCCCAGCATTTT
>TRBV27|NA|NA|TRBJ2-2
CASSLVPGTPGRGELFF
TGTGCCAGCAGTTTGGTCCCCGGGACTCCAGGGCGTGGGGAGCTGTTTTTT
>TRBV19|NA|NA|TRBJ1-5
CASSTNKDYQPQHF
TGTGCCAGTAGTACAAACAAGGACTACCAGCCCCAGCATTTT
>TRBV30|TRBD2|NA|TRBJ2-1
CAWSGDSSLGTRTYNEQFF
TGTGCCTGGAGTGGGGACTCTTCTCTAGGGACTAGGACTTACAATGAGCAGTTCTTC
>TRBV18|TRBD1|NA|TRBJ2-2
CASSPMIGGGTGELFF
TGTGCCAGCTCACCGATGATAGGGGGCGGAACCGGGGAGCTGTTTTTT
>TRBV15|TRBD2|NA|TRBJ2-5
CATSRAGGASETQYF
TGTGCCACCAGCAGGGCGGGGGGCGCATCAGAGACCCAGTACTTC
>TRBV10-2|NA|NA|TRBJ1-1
CASSEWQYTEAFF
TGCGCCAGCAGTGAGTGGCAGTACACTGAAGCTTTCTTT
>TRBV18|NA|NA|TRBJ2-3
CASSPQGPSTDTQYF
TGTGCCAGCTCACCACAAGGCCCTAGCACAGATACGCAGTATTTT
>TRBV2|NA|many|TRBJ2-5
CASRFGPGIETQYF
TGTGCCAGCAGATTCGGACCGGGGATAGAGACCCAGTACTTC
>TRBV5-4|TRBD1|NA|TRBJ2-2
CASSFGQGITGELFF
TGTGCCAGCAGCTTCGGACAGGGGATTACCGGGGAGCTGTTTTTT
>TRBV7-8|NA|once|TRBJ2-5
CASSLDGNQETQYF
TGTGCCAGCAGCCTGGACGGCAACCAAGAGACCCAGTACTTC
>TRBV6-2/TRBV6-3|NA|NA|TRBJ2-7
CASSPWDTLLYEQYF
TGTGCCAGCAGCCCCTGGGACACCCTACTCTACGAGCAGTACTTC